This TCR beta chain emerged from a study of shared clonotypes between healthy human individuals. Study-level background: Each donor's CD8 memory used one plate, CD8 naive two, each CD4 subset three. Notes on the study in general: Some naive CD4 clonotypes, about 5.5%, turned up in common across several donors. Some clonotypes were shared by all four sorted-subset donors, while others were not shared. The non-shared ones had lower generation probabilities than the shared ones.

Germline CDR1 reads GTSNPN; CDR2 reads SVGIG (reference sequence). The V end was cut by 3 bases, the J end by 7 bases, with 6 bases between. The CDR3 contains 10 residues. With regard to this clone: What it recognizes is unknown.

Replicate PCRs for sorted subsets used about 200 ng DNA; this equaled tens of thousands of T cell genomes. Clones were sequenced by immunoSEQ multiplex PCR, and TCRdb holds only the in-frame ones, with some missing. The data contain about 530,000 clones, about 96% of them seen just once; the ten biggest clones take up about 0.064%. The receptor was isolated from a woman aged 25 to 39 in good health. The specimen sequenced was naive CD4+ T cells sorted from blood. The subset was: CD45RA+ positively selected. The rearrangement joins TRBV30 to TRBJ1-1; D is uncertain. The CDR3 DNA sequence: TGTGCCTGGAGGATAATTGAAGCTTTCTTT. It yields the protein CAWRIIEAFF. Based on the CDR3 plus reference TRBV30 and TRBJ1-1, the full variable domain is SQTIHQWPATLVQPVGSPLSLECTVEGTSNPNLYWYRQAAGRGLQLLFYSVGIGQISSEVPQNLSASRPQDRQFILSSKKLLLSDSGFYLCAWRIIEAFFGQGTRLTVV.